This entry concerns a single T cell receptor (beta chain). Its antigen is as yet unknown. This record belongs to a study of cytomegalovirus exposure and HLA in healthy donors. With V trimmed by 1 base and J by 6 bases, 15 bases remained unmatched. Germline V lookup: CDR1 MDHEN, CDR2 SYDVKM. The CDR3 extends over 17 amino acids. Study-wide findings and caveats: Excluded were some V segments that proved indistinguishable, including TRBV6-2 and TRBV6-3.

A multiplex PCR was run with 60 Vbeta primers and 13 Jbeta primers. Sequencing used immunoSEQ multiplex PCR; TCRdb keeps in-frame clones, though not all of them. The table includes 140,000 or so clones, approximately 82% detected once. The sample was PBMCs. V and J are TRBV28 and TRBJ2-7; 7 nucleotides agree with TRBD1. This receptor was obtained from an older woman in good health and CMV-seropositive. DNA for the CDR3: TGTGCCAGCAGTTTATACCCATCCGGGACAGTGCCTAGCGAGCAGTACTTC. Its translation: CASSLYPSGTVPSEQYF.